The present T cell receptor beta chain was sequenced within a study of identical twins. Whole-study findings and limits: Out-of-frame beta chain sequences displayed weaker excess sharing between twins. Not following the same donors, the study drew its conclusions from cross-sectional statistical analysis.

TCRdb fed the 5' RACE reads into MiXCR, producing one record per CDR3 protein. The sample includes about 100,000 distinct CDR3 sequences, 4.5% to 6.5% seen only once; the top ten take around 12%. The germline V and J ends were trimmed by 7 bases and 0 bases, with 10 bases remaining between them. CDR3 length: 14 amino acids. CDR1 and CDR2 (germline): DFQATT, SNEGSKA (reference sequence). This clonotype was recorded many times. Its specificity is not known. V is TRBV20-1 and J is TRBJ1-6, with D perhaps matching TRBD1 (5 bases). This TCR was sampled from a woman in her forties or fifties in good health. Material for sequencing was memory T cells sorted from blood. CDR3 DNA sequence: TGCAGTGGTGCTGACAGCTCCTATAATTCACCCCTCCACTTT. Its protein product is CSGADSSYNSPLHF.